This TCR beta chain was sequenced during a study of cytomegalovirus exposure and HLA in healthy donors. About this clone itself: As yet, its antigen is unknown.

General study results and limits: Rare TCR sequences predominated, though certain public TCRs were found in many donors.

Researchers ran the PCR with 60 Vbeta and 13 Jbeta primers. TCRdb keeps only in-frame clones here, not all; method: immunoSEQ multiplex PCR. The sample consists of some 140,000 clones, more than 60% of them appearing once. The receptor's source is a woman aged 50 to 60 in good health and CMV-seropositive. The sequencing input was PBMCs.

The CDR3 spells CSGQGQPGQPQHF. The CDR3 DNA reads TGCAGCGGGCAGGGACAGCCAGGGCAGCCCCAGCATTTT. V gene TRBV29-1 combines with J gene TRBJ1-5, with 7 positions matching TRBD1. CDR3 length: 13 amino acids. J lost 7 bases, V lost 7 bases, and 10 bases had no gene match. Germline CDR1 and CDR2: SQVTM and ANQGSEA.